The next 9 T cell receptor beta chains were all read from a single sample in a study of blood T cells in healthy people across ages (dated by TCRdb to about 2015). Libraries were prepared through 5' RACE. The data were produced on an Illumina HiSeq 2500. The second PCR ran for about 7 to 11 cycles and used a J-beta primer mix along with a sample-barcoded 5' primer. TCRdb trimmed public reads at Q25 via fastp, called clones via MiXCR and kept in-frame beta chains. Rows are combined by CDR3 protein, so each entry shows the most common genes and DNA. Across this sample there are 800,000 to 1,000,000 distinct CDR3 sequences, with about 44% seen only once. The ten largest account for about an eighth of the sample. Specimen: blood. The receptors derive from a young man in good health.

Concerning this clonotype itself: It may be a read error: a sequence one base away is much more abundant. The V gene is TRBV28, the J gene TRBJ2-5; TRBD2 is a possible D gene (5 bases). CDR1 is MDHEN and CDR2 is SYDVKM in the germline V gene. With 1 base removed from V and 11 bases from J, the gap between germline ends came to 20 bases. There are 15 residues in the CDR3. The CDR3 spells CASSLYVGGYNEQYF. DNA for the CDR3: TGTGCCAGCAGTTTATATGTCGGAGGCTACAATGAGCAGTACTTC.

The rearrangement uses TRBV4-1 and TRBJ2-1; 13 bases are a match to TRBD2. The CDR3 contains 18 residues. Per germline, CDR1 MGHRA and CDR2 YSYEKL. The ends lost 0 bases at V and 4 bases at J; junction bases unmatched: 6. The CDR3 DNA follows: TGCGCCAGCAGCCAAGATGTCACTAGCGGGGGGGGATACAATGAGCAGTTCTTC. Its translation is CASSQDVTSGGGYNEQFF.

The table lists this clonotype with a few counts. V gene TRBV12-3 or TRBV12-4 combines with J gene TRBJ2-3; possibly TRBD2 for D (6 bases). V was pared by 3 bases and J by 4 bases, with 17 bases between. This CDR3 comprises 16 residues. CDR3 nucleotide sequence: TGTGCCAGCAGTTTGGCTCCTAGCGCCAGGGCAGATACGCAGTATTTT. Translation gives CASSLAPSARADTQYF.

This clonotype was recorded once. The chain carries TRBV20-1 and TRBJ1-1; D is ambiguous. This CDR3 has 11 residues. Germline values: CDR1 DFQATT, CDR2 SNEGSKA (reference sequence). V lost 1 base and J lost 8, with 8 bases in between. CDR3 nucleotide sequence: TGCAGTGCTAGAGTGCCAGTAGAAGCTTTCTTT. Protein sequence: CSARVPVEAFF.

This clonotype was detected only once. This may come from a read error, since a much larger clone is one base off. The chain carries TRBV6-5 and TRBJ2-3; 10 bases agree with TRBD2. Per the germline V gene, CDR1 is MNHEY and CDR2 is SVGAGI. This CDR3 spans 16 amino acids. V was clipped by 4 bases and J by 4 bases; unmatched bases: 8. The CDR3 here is CASSLLAGFSADTQYF. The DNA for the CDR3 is TGTGCCAGCAGTTTACTAGCGGGGTTTAGCGCAGATACGCAGTATTTT.

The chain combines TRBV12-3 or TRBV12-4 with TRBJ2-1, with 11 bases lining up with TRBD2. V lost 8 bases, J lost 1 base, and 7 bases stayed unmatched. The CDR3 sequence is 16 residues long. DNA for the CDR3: TGTGCCAGCCCTGGGACTAGCGGACTTTCCTACAATGAGCAGTTCTTC. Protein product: CASPGTSGLSYNEQFF.

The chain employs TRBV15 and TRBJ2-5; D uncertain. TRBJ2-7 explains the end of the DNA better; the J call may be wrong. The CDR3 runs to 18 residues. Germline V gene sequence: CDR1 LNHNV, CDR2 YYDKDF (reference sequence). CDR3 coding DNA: TGTGCCACCAGCAGAGATCCAACACGATTAGAGAGCTCCTACGAGCAGTACTTC. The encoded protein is CATSRDPTRLESSYEQYF.

CDR3 loop: CASRGQAGGNQPQHF. CDR3 nucleotide sequence: TGTGCCAGCAGAGGGCAGGCCGGCGGCAATCAGCCCCAGCATTTT. This chain links TRBV6-6 with TRBJ1-5; D is undetermined. Germline V CDR1 and CDR2: MNHNY, SVGAGI (reference sequence). V dropped 6 bases and J dropped 2 bases, with 14 bases sitting between them. The CDR3 spans 15 residues.

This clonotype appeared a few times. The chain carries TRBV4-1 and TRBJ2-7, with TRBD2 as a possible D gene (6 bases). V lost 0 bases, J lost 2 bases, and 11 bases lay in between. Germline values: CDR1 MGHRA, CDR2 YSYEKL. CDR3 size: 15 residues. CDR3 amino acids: CASSQDWRVAYEQYF. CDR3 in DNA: TGCGCCAGCAGCCAAGATTGGAGGGTTGCCTACGAGCAGTACTTC.